This record covers a single T cell receptor beta chain. Its target is unknown. This sample was taken from a study of shared clonotypes between healthy human individuals. About the research overall: Donors were two women and a few men aged 18 to 49. Broader study findings: The study found lower generation probabilities in non-shared clonotypes than in those shared by all four donors.

Some clones are missing from TCRdb's copy, which holds only in-frame ones; the method was immunoSEQ multiplex PCR. In the table there are around 1.4 million clones, just under 99% of which are singletons. CDR1 and CDR2 from the germline V gene are SEHNR and FQNEAQ (reference sequence). Trimming pared 3 bases from V and 5 bases from J, leaving 8 bases between. The CDR3 covers 13 residues. Sequenced: naive CD4+ T cells sorted from blood. Subset denoted: CD45RA+ positively selected. V is TRBV7-9 and J is TRBJ1-5; no reliable D call. The clonotype was recovered from a man younger than 45 in good health. This CDR3 reads CASSFGGHQPQHF. The CDR3 bases are TGTGCCAGCAGCTTTGGCGGGCATCAGCCCCAGCATTTT.